The 26 T cell receptor beta chains listed next were all sequenced from one sample in a study of blood T cell repertoires in COVID-19. This table comes from immunoSEQ multiplex PCR, and its TCRdb copy is limited to in-frame clones, with some not included. Among under 300,000 clones listed, about 91% were seen once. Input material: PBMCs or T cells enriched from blood (not recorded which). The receptors derive from a woman aged 40-49 years with acute COVID-19.

V usage is TRBV18 and J usage is TRBJ2-3; 9 nucleotides agree with TRBD1. V trimming: 4 bases; J trimming: 3 bases; junction bases outside the gene matches: 5. From germline, CDR1 is KGHSH and CDR2 LQKENI. The CDR3 extends over 15 amino acids. For the CDR3, the DNA is TGTGCCAGCTCACGGCCGGGACAGGGAACAGATACGCAGTATTTT. This codes for CASSRPGQGTDTQYF.

This chain links TRBV11-3 with TRBJ1-6; D gene unclear. V lost 6 bases to trimming and J lost 10 bases, with 13 bases between them. Germline lookup yields CDR1 SGHNT and CDR2 YENEEA. The CDR3 contains 13 residues. The CDR3 reads CASRLIGGSPLHF. The CDR3 region has the DNA TGTGCCAGCAGGCTAATTGGCGGGTCACCCCTCCACTTT.

CDR3 in amino acids: CASSPGLSPGNTIYF. CDR3 coding DNA: TGCGCCAGCAGCCCGGGTCTCAGCCCGGGAAACACCATATATTTT. The chain recombines TRBV5-1 with TRBJ1-3; D remains ambiguous. The CDR3 has 15 amino acids. V lost 4 bases to trimming and J lost 4 bases, with 15 bases between them. CDR1 SGHRS and CDR2 YFSETQ come from the germline V gene.

V usage is TRBV6-5 and J usage is TRBJ2-7; 9 bases are shared with TRBD1. V was clipped by 8 bases and J by 3 bases; unmatched bases: 8. Germline V gene lookup returns CDR1 MNHEY and CDR2 SVGAGI. The CDR3 covers 14 residues. This CDR3 is CASRDRAFVYEQYF. The CDR3 DNA follows: TGTGCCAGCCGGGACAGGGCATTTGTCTACGAGCAGTACTTC.

The rearrangement links TRBV5-1 to TRBJ1-6, with 9 bases identical to TRBD1. Per germline, CDR1 SGHRS and CDR2 YFSETQ. The CDR3 totals 15 residues. V lost 0 bases, J lost 9 bases, and 4 bases stayed unmatched. The chain's CDR3 is CASSLETGGTSPLHF. Here the CDR3 DNA reads TGCGCCAGCAGCTTGGAAACAGGGGGCACTTCACCCCTCCACTTT.

The CDR3 DNA follows: TGTGCCAGCAAGAGCTCTGGAAACACCATATATTTT. It is translated as CASKSSGNTIYF. J is TRBJ1-3 and V is TRBV2; D not certain. The CDR3 consists of 12 residues. Per germline, CDR1 SNHLY and CDR2 FYNNEI. V was trimmed by 7 bases and J by 0 bases, leaving 4 bases between them. Complete variable domain (other parts from reference TRBV2 and TRBJ1-3): EPEVTQTPSHQVTQMGQEVILRCVPISNHLYFYWYRQILGQKVEFLVSFYNNEISEKSEIFDDQFSVERPDGSNFTLKIRSTKLEDSAMYFCASKSSGNTIYFGEGSWLTVV.

The genes are TRBV11-2 and TRBJ1-5, with TRBD1 matching over 11 bases. This CDR3 is 16 amino acids long. J lost 6 bases, V lost 5 bases, and 9 bases had no gene match. Germline assignment: CDR1 SGHAT and CDR2 FQNNGV. The DNA for the CDR3 is TGTGCCAGCAGCCAAGGGACAGGGGGTAGTATTCAGCCCCAGCATTTT. Translated, it gives CASSQGTGGSIQPQHF.

V usage is TRBV5-6 and J usage is TRBJ1-3; 9 nucleotides agree with TRBD1. From germline, CDR1 is SGHDT and CDR2 YYEEEE. CDR3 length: 16 residues. With 1 base clipped from V and 1 base from J, the junction kept 3 bases outside the gene matches. CDR3 residues: CASSLTGGSSGNTIYF. CDR3 nucleotide sequence: TGTGCCAGCAGCTTGACAGGGGGCAGTTCTGGAAACACCATATATTTT.

The V and J genes are TRBV30 and TRBJ2-1; D unclear. Germline CDR1 is GTSNPN and CDR2 is SVGIG (reference sequence). The V end lost 1 base, the J end lost 8 bases, and 12 bases lay between the germline ends. CDR3 length: 13 residues. CDR3 sequence: CAWSDSRIDEQFF. DNA for the CDR3: TGTGCCTGGAGTGATTCGCGTATCGATGAGCAGTTCTTC.

The chain combines TRBV9 with TRBJ1-1; 8 bases are a match to TRBD1. The germline gives CDR1 SGDLS, CDR2 YYNGEE. The CDR3 is made up of 12 amino acids. The trim removed 1 base at V and 10 bases at J, leaving 3 bases unmatched. The CDR3 DNA follows: TGTGCCAGCAGCGTACAGGGGGCGAGAGCTTTCTTT. Its translation: CASSVQGARAFF.

This clone has more than one count but fewer than ten. A read error is likely here: a far larger clone is one base away. The V and J genes are TRBV6-2 or TRBV6-3 and TRBJ2-2; no clear D. Trimming shortened V by 4 bases and J by 2 bases, and 2 bases separated the two germline ends. The CDR3 is 12 residues long. Germline values: CDR1 MNHEY, CDR2 SVGEGT. The CDR3 DNA reads as TGTGCCAGCAGTTCAAACACCGGGGAGCTGTTTTTT. Amino acids: CASSSNTGELFF.

V gene TRBV18 combines with J gene TRBJ1-6; D is possibly TRBD1 (6 bases). This CDR3 comprises 15 residues. Per the germline V gene, CDR1 is KGHSH and CDR2 is LQKENI. The ends were cut back, 2 bases at V and 6 bases at J, with 11 bases in the middle. DNA for the CDR3: TGTGCCAGCTCACCAAACCAGGGGTCTAATTCACCCCTCCACTTT. Its protein is CASSPNQGSNSPLHF.

The chain is built from TRBV30 and TRBJ1-3; 7 positions match TRBD1. Germline lookup yields CDR1 GTSNPN and CDR2 SVGIG (reference sequence). The CDR3 extends over 15 amino acids. Trimming at V came to 0 bases and at J to 3 bases, leaving 5 bases not matched to a gene. The CDR3 nucleotides are TGTGCCTGGAGTGTACAGGGGTTTATTGGAAACACCATATATTTT. This sequence encodes CAWSVQGFIGNTIYF.

This chain joins TRBV10-2 and TRBJ2-7; D is possibly TRBD2 (6 bases). The germline V gene has CDR1 WSHSY and CDR2 SAAADI. There are 12 residues in the CDR3. V dropped 10 bases and J dropped 4 bases, with 14 bases sitting between them. The CDR3 coding sequence is TGCGCCACCCAGTCGGGGGTTTACGAGCAGTACGTC. Its protein product is CATQSGVYEQYV.

The chain links TRBV30 to TRBJ2-3, with a possible D match to TRBD1 (5 bases). The CDR3 runs to 12 residues. Trimming stripped 2 bases from V and 4 bases from J, with 7 bases between. Per the germline V gene, CDR1 is GTSNPN and CDR2 is SVGIG (reference sequence). The CDR3 reads CAWSWGPDTQYF. DNA of the CDR3: TGTGCCTGGAGTTGGGGCCCAGATACGCAGTATTTT.

Only one count was recorded for this clone. The chain has TRBV9 and TRBJ1-2; a weak D match, TRBD1 (6 bases). The CDR3 totals 17 residues. Germline V gene lookup returns CDR1 SGDLS and CDR2 YYNGEE. Trimming shortened V by 4 bases and J by 8 bases, and 27 bases separated the two germline ends. The CDR3 DNA follows: TGTGCCAGCAGCCCTTCAGCTCGGACAGTCCCCCTTGAAGGCTACACCTTC. This codes for CASSPSARTVPLEGYTF.

This clone has ten or more counts. CDR3 sequence reads: CASSPGLEAADTQYF. Written as DNA, the CDR3 is TGTGCCAGCAGCCCGGGACTAGAGGCAGCAGATACGCAGTATTTT. The V and J genes are TRBV5-4 and TRBJ2-3; TRBD2 aligns across 8 bases. Germline V gene sequence: CDR1 SGHNT, CDR2 YYREEE (reference sequence). Germline trimming cut 4 bases from V and 4 bases from J; bases unmatched to any gene: 8. The CDR3 is made up of 15 amino acids.

The chain employs TRBV5-1 and TRBJ2-3; no definite D call. V was cut by 0 bases and J by 5 bases, with 13 bases left in between. The germline V gene has CDR1 SGHRS and CDR2 YFSETQ. The CDR3 has 15 residues. The CDR3 protein is CASSLGGEGRDTQYF. The DNA of the CDR3 is TGCGCCAGCAGCTTGGGCGGTGAAGGCCGAGATACGCAGTATTTT.

V usage is TRBV6-2 or TRBV6-3 and J usage is TRBJ2-4, with a tentative D call TRBD2 (7 bases). CDR1 and CDR2 (germline): MNHEY, SVGEGT. This CDR3 has 17 residues. Deletions cut 4 bases from V and 0 bases from J, with 16 bases between. The CDR3 loop is CASSSLRGALAKNIQYF. CDR3 sequence (DNA): TGTGCCAGCAGTTCCCTTCGGGGGGCCCTAGCCAAAAACATTCAGTACTTC.

The chain carries TRBV6-6 and TRBJ1-1; D not certain. The CDR3 runs 11 residues. The V end lost 5 bases, the J end lost 7 bases, and 8 bases lay between the germline ends. Germline V lookup: CDR1 MNHNY, CDR2 SVGAGI (reference sequence). CDR3 sequence: CASSQAGEAFF. The CDR3 DNA sequence: TGTGCCAGCAGTCAAGCCGGTGAAGCTTTCTTT.

The genes are TRBV30 and TRBJ1-1; D remains ambiguous. Germline-derived CDR1 and CDR2 are GTSNPN and SVGIG (reference sequence). The CDR3 extends over 13 amino acids. V shed 3 bases and J shed 0 bases, with 8 bases lying between them. In nucleotides, the CDR3 is TGTGCCTGGAGGCGGGAGGTGAACACTGAAGCTTTCTTT. Its translation is CAWRREVNTEAFF.

This sequence joins TRBV19 and TRBJ1-1, with D hard to call. The germline CDR1 and CDR2 sequences are LNHDA and SQIVND (reference sequence). The V gene lost 1 base and the J gene lost 4 bases, with 7 bases spanning the gap. The CDR3 contains 13 residues. In DNA, the CDR3 is TGTGCCAGTAGTATAGCTTCGGTCACTGAAGCTTTCTTT. Translation: CASSIASVTEAFF.

In DNA, the CDR3 is TGTGCCAGCAGTAGCTTCTCCGGCTACACCTTC. Its protein is CASSSFSGYTF. The chain uses TRBV6-2 or TRBV6-3 and TRBJ1-2; D is unclear. CDR3 length: 11 residues. V was shortened by 5 bases and J by 8 bases, with 9 bases between the two germline ends. Per germline, CDR1 MNHEY and CDR2 SVGEGT.

The gene calls are TRBV6-5 and TRBJ1-3, with D maybe TRBD1 (6 bases). Germline CDR1 is MNHEY and CDR2 is SVGAGI. CDR3 size: 16 residues. Trimming stripped 2 bases from V and 0 bases from J, with 11 bases between. The CDR3 DNA follows: TGTGCCAGCAGTTACACCCCGGACAGCTCTGGAAACACCATATATTTT. This sequence encodes CASSYTPDSSGNTIYF.

The genes are TRBV6-5 and TRBJ2-1, with TRBD1 matching over 9 bases. J lost 6 bases, V lost 6 bases, and 9 bases had no gene match. This CDR3 is 15 amino acids long. Germline loops: CDR1 MNHEY, CDR2 SVGAGI. CDR3 in amino acids: CASRNRDRDVNEQFF. CDR3 nucleotide sequence: TGTGCCAGCAGAAACCGGGACAGGGACGTCAATGAGCAGTTCTTC.

The chain couples TRBV7-2 to TRBJ2-5, with D possibly being TRBD2 (6 bases). The V end was cut by 1 base, the J end by 9 bases, with 12 bases between. The CDR3 covers 13 residues. Germline assignment: CDR1 SGHTA and CDR2 FQGNSA. CDR3 sequence (DNA): TGTGCCAGCAGCTTAGTGCGCGGGAAGTCCCAGTACTTC. Translating gives CASSLVRGKSQYF.